The 3 T cell receptor beta chains presented below share a single source sample, sequenced in a study of cytomegalovirus exposure and HLA in healthy donors. Researchers ran the PCR with 60 Vbeta and 13 Jbeta primers. The data were produced by immunoSEQ multiplex PCR, yet TCRdb's version contains in-frame clones alone and is incomplete. The sample contains 150,000 to 250,000 clones, approximately 85% of which appear only once. Sequenced material: PBMCs. The receptors derive from a girl between 5 and 17 years old in good health and CMV-seropositive.

The rearrangement joins TRBV7-8 to TRBJ2-7; D is perhaps TRBD1 (5 bases). CDR3 length: 14 residues. In germline, CDR1 is SGHVS, CDR2 FQNEAQ. The V end was cut by 5 bases, the J end by 4 bases, with 15 bases between. DNA of the CDR3: TGTGCCAGCAGCCCCATAGGGGCCCTTTACGAGCAGTACTTC. This encodes CASSPIGALYEQYF.

This chain connects TRBV10-3 to TRBJ2-7; TRBD1 matches at 12 bases. V trimming: 3 bases; J trimming: 6 bases; junction bases outside the gene matches: 6. The CDR3 runs 15 residues. Germline values: CDR1 ENHRY, CDR2 SYGVKD. The CDR3 reads CAISDLGTGGLEQYF. In nucleotides, the CDR3 is TGTGCCATCAGTGATCTCGGGACAGGGGGCCTCGAGCAGTACTTC.

The J gene is TRBJ2-3, the V gene TRBV7-2; TRBD2 aligns across 12 bases. Per the germline V gene, CDR1 is SGHTA and CDR2 is FQGNSA. This CDR3 contains 16 residues. V dropped 5 bases and J dropped 0; count of bases not matched to a gene: 3. The CDR3 DNA is TGTGCCAGCAGCATGGGGACTAGCGGGAGCACAGATACGCAGTATTTT. It translates to CASSMGTSGSTDTQYF.